Listed here is a single TCR beta chain. Trimming shortened V by 3 bases and J by 3 bases, and 4 bases separated the two germline ends. The CDR3 loop spans 12 amino acids. Per the germline V gene, CDR1 is KGHDR and CDR2 is SFDVKD. Reverse transcription used roughly 0.45 to 1 ug RNA and random hexamers. With immunoSEQ multiplex PCR, TCR beta CDR3 was amplified across 54 Vbeta and 13 Jbeta. TCRdb processed the immunoSEQ multiplex PCR reads anew with MiXCR; each CDR3 protein has one entry. The sample lists 190,000 or so distinct CDR3 sequences; roughly 96% were seen once. This entry belongs to a study of CD8 T cells in Susac syndrome. The multiple sclerosis control group comprised treatment-naive patients with stable or active relapsing-remitting disease. TEMRA cells were enriched by FACS, while CD8+ and CD4+ T cells were obtained through a negative isolation that was performed magnetically.

The sample taken for sequencing was CD4+ T cells from PBMCs. This receptor was taken from a human donor with multiple sclerosis. The rearrangement uses TRBV24-1 and TRBJ1-1; D is uncertain. The CDR3 coding sequence is TGTGCCACCAGTGATGAAGACACTGAAGCTTTCTTT. Translated: CATSDEDTEAFF.